The TCR beta chain described here comes from a study of human thymus T cells. The germline V and J ends were trimmed by 6 bases and 4 bases, with 16 bases remaining between them. This CDR3 is 15 amino acids long. CDR1 MNHNY and CDR2 SVGAGI come from the germline V gene (reference sequence). Assay used: immunoSEQ multiplex PCR; TCRdb lists only in-frame clones, some missing. The sample has tens of thousands of clones; 94% are singletons. Corrective surgery for congenital heart defects was being performed on the healthy Finnish infants who served as donors. Genomic DNA was extracted from every available blood leukocyte. In the case of this clone: The antigen is unknown.

Whole-study results and caveats: Use of V and J genes seemed skewed within the thymic and blood repertoires.

The TCR originated in a boy younger than two with a congenital heart defect but otherwise immunologically healthy. The gene calls are TRBV6-6 and TRBJ1-5; a possible D gene is TRBD1 (5 bases). Sequenced sample: blood. CDR3 nucleotide sequence: TGTGCCAGCAGGCCACCGGGGCGCAGAAATCAGCCCCAGCATTTT. Translation gives CASRPPGRRNQPQHF.